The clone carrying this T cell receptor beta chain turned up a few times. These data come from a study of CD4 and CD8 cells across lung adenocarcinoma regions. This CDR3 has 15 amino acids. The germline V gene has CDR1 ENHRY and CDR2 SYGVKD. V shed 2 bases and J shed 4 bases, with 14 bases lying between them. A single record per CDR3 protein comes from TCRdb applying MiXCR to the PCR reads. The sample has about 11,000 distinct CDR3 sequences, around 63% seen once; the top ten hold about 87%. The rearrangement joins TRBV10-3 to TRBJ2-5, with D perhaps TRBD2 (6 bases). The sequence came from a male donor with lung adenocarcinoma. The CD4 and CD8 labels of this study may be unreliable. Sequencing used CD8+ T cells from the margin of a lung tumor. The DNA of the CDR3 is TGTGCCATCAGTGAGGGCGAAACTAGCCTAGAGACCCAGTACTTC. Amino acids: CAISEGETSLETQYF.